What follows are 2 T cell receptor beta chains derived from one specimen sequenced in a study of early T cells in non-severe SARS-CoV-2 infection. MiXCR, run by TCRdb on the 5' RACE reads, gives a single entry per CDR3 protein. This sample yields 55,000 to 75,000 distinct CDR3 sequences, of which almost 9.5% are seen a single time; roughly 1.2% belongs to the top ten. The material sequenced was whole blood. The source of these receptors is an adult who was a healthcare worker with PCR-confirmed SARS-CoV-2 infection or an uninfected control (not recorded which).

CDR3 residues: CASSVGTSGTYNEQFF. The CDR3 nucleotides are TGTGCCAGCAGCGTAGGGACTAGCGGGACCTACAATGAGCAGTTCTTC. V gene TRBV5-4 combines with J gene TRBJ2-1; 13 bases align to TRBD2. CDR3 length equals 16 residues. Trimming took 4 bases from V and 2 from J; bases not matched to a gene: 3. Germline CDR1 reads SGHNT; CDR2 reads YYREEE (reference sequence).

V usage is TRBV9 and J usage is TRBJ1-1, with 7 bases that match TRBD1. This CDR3 is 13 amino acids long. Germline lookup yields CDR1 SGDLS and CDR2 YYNGEE. Losses at the gene ends were 3 bases for V and 5 bases for J; bases not matched to a gene: 4. The CDR3 DNA follows: TGTGCCAGCAGCGGTCCCAGGGGGACTGAAGCTTTCTTT. Translated, it gives CASSGPRGTEAFF.